This T cell receptor beta chain derives from a study of shared clonotypes between healthy human individuals. Findings and caveats of the study: Sequencing depth was expected to influence donor clonotype sharing.

The repertoire was sequenced with immunoSEQ multiplex PCR; TCRdb's copy has only in-frame clones and lacks some. This sample has 950,000 to 1,300,000 clones; roughly 80% occur once, and the top ten carry 1.4% to 1.5%. Germline CDR1 is SGHTA and CDR2 is FQGNSA. The CDR3 has 13 residues. Trimming took 1 base from V and 4 from J, leaving 5 bases between them. Turning to this clone: Antigen: not known. The sample contains more than one DNA sequence encoding this CDR3.

The chain employs TRBV7-2 and TRBJ1-5, with D hard to call. The origin of this receptor is a man between 18 and 35 years old in good health. What was sequenced was memory CD4+ T cells sorted from blood. Subset meaning: CD45RA-negative fraction. The CDR3 DNA follows: TGTGCCAGCAGCTTAGTCCGAAATCAGCCCCAGCATTTT. Its translation is CASSLVRNQPQHF.